This T cell receptor (beta chain) stems from a study of blood T cells in healthy people across ages. Of note for this clonotype: At one of its ends the junction is not consistent with the germline gene, which may arise from a read error.

A second PCR, run for about 6 to 12 cycles, used a sample-barcoded 5' primer plus a J-beta primer mix. In TCRdb, the 5' RACE reads were re-called with MiXCR into one record per CDR3 protein. Here the sample spans 900,000 to 950,000 distinct CDR3 sequences, around 29% being singletons. The germline gives CDR1 SGHTA, CDR2 FQGNSA. This CDR3 has 15 residues. The same sample was also used in a study of T cells of mothers and their children.

The sample comprised blood. This rearrangement joins TRBV7-2 to TRBJ1-1; D not certain. The receptor's source is a woman aged 40 to 50 in good health. CDR3 DNA: TGTGCCAGCAGCTTATTATCCATGGGGAACACTGAAGCTGTCTTT. It encodes CASSLLSMGNTEAVF.